These 18 T cell receptor beta chains originate from one sample sequenced in a study of T cell clones after liver transplantation. Measured with immunoSEQ multiplex PCR; TCRdb has only the in-frame clones, and not every one. The sample consists of tens of thousands of clones, about 92% of them appearing once. Sequenced here: CD4+ T cells from blood, sampled before liver transplant. The receptors originated from a human donor who received a liver transplant.

This chain connects TRBV18 to TRBJ2-1; 9 bases align to TRBD2. Germline V gives CDR1 KGHSH, CDR2 LQKENI. The CDR3 loop spans 16 amino acids. V lost 6 bases to trimming and J lost 2 bases; unmatched junction nucleotides: 8. CDR3 region: CASSPPGLATYNEQFF. Written as DNA, the CDR3 is TGTGCCAGCTCCCCTCCGGGACTAGCCACCTACAATGAGCAGTTCTTC.

The chain couples TRBV7-8 to TRBJ2-7; D is possibly TRBD1 (5 bases). CDR1 SGHVS and CDR2 FQNEAQ come from the germline V gene. CDR3 length: 17 residues. V gave up 1 base and J gave up 5 bases, with 21 bases separating them. The CDR3 coding sequence is TGTGCCAGCAGCTTAGGGGGCCACAGGATTTCTCTCGACGAGCAGTACTTC. Translating it yields CASSLGGHRISLDEQYF.

This rearrangement joins TRBV6-4 to TRBJ2-1, with 8 bases matching TRBD2. From germline, CDR1 is MRHNA and CDR2 SNTAGT. The CDR3 length is 15 residues. Trimming removed 5 bases from V and 0 bases from J; junction bases left unmatched: 3. The CDR3 spells CASSRSGSSYNEQFF. The DNA for the CDR3 is TGTGCCAGCAGTCGGAGCGGGAGCTCCTACAATGAGCAGTTCTTC.

V is TRBV30 and J is TRBJ2-5; D is ambiguous. There are 10 residues in the CDR3. CDR1 and CDR2 from the germline V gene are GTSNPN and SVGIG (reference sequence). V lost 1 base, J lost 6 bases, and 3 bases lay in between. The chain's CDR3 is CAWSAQTQYF. DNA of the CDR3: TGTGCCTGGAGTGCGCAGACCCAGTACTTC.

V usage is TRBV28 and J usage is TRBJ1-2; no clear D. CDR1 MDHEN and CDR2 SYDVKM come from the germline V gene. The V gene lost 4 bases and the J gene lost 8 bases, with 14 bases spanning the gap. CDR3 size: 13 residues. CDR3 coding DNA: TGTGCCAGCAGTTCCCCGACTTTGGGGGGCTACACCTTC. Amino acid sequence: CASSSPTLGGYTF.

The rearrangement uses TRBV11-2 and TRBJ2-7, with 11 bases matching TRBD2. CDR1 and CDR2 (germline): SGHAT, FQNNGV. The ends lost 5 bases at V and 7 bases at J; junction bases unmatched: 7. This CDR3 comprises 14 residues. The CDR3 is CASSTRLAGSEQYF. DNA of the CDR3: TGTGCCAGCAGCACACGACTAGCGGGATCGGAGCAGTACTTC.

The chain uses TRBV20-1 and TRBJ2-5; D remains unclear. Trimming cost V 6 bases and J 1 base, with 3 bases left between them. The CDR3 has 10 residues. The germline CDR1 and CDR2 sequences are DFQATT and SNEGSKA (reference sequence). CDR3 DNA sequence: TGCAGTGCCATCCAAGAGACCCAGTACTTC. Translating it yields CSAIQETQYF.

The chain recombines TRBV2 with TRBJ2-3; D might be TRBD2 (7 bases). The CDR3 consists of 13 residues. V lost 8 bases and J 2 bases, leaving 11 bases between the germline ends. Germline-derived CDR1 and CDR2 are SNHLY and FYNNEI. CDR3 residues: CASGGGLTDTQYF. The CDR3 coding sequence is TGTGCCAGCGGGGGGGGCCTCACAGATACGCAGTATTTT.

The chain carries TRBV2 and TRBJ1-4; D is unresolved. The CDR3 is 15 amino acids. Germline CDR1 reads SNHLY; CDR2 reads FYNNEI. V was cut by 6 bases and J by 1 base, with 12 bases left in between. CDR3 protein: CASRPDRGTNEKLFF. The CDR3 nucleotides read TGTGCCAGCAGACCGGACCGGGGAACTAATGAAAAACTGTTTTTT.

The chain links TRBV18 to TRBJ1-2, with D uncertain. The germline CDR1 and CDR2 sequences are KGHSH and LQKENI. V was clipped by 10 bases and J by 5 bases, with 20 bases between them. CDR3 size: 14 residues. The DNA for the CDR3 is TGTGCCACAGGAATAATGGAAGGGCTATATGGCTACACCTTC. Protein product: CATGIMEGLYGYTF.

V usage is TRBV5-1 and J usage is TRBJ2-3; D remains unclear. The V gene lost 0 bases and the J gene lost 3 bases, with 5 bases spanning the gap. The V gene's germline CDR1 is SGHRS and CDR2 YFSETQ. This CDR3 is built from 13 residues. CDR3 amino acids: CASSLESTDTQYF. CDR3 bases: TGCGCCAGCAGCTTGGAGTCGACAGATACGCAGTATTTT. Together with reference TRBV5-1 and TRBJ2-3, the CDR3 gives the full variable domain: KAGVTQTPRYLIKTRGQQVTLSCSPISGHRSVSWYQQTPGQGLQFLFEYFSETQRNKGNFPGRFSGRQFSNSRSEMNVSTLELGDSALYLCASSLESTDTQYFGPGTRLTVL.

The chain is built from TRBV19 and TRBJ1-2; D remains unclear. V was trimmed by 0 bases and J by 4 bases, leaving 6 bases between them. CDR1 and CDR2 (germline): LNHDA, SQIVND (reference sequence). CDR3 length: 13 residues. CDR3 DNA: TGTGCCAGTAGTATAGAGGGCAGCTATGGCTACACCTTC. Residues: CASSIEGSYGYTF. Filled out from reference TRBV19 and TRBJ1-2, the complete variable domain reads DGGITQSPKYLFRKEGQNVTLSCEQNLNHDAMYWYRQDPGQGLRLIYYSQIVNDFQKGDIAEGYSVSREKKESFPLTVTSAQKNPTAFYLCASSIEGSYGYTFGSGTRLTVV.

The gene calls are TRBV6-1 and TRBJ2-1; D not resolved. Between the trimmed V and J ends, which lost 1 base and 5 bases, there was a span of 12 bases. The germline gives CDR1 MNHNS, CDR2 SASEGT. The CDR3 totals 15 residues. CDR3 DNA sequence: TGTGCCAGCAGTGAAGAGGGTGAAGGACACAATGAGCAGTTCTTC. It encodes CASSEEGEGHNEQFF.

This clone was observed once. The chain uses TRBV21-1 and TRBJ1-3; the listed D gene, TRBD1, was not tested against the DNA. TRBV21-1 corresponds to a pseudogene. The CDR3 consists of 15 residues. The DNA for the CDR3 is TGTGCCAGCAGCACCGGCGGACAGGGTGGGAACACCATATATTTT. Amino acids: CASSTGGQGGNTIYF.

The chain carries TRBV5-1 and TRBJ1-4; D is unclear. The CDR3 loop spans 14 amino acids. Germline V gives CDR1 SGHRS, CDR2 YFSETQ. Trimming removed 4 bases at V and 4 bases at J, with 11 bases between. CDR3 amino acids: CASSGTGFNEKLFF. In nucleotides, the CDR3 is TGCGCCAGCAGCGGCACGGGGTTTAATGAAAAACTGTTTTTT.

The gene calls are TRBV7-2 and TRBJ2-7; 10 bases fit TRBD2. Trimming took 2 bases from V and 5 from J; bases not matched to a gene: 3. This CDR3 region has 14 residues. Germline CDR1 SGHTA, CDR2 FQGNSA. CDR3 region: CASSLSGRVNEQYF. CDR3 DNA sequence: TGTGCCAGCAGCTTAAGCGGGAGGGTCAACGAGCAGTACTTC.

This clone was seen only a few times. V gene TRBV15 combines with J gene TRBJ2-3; TRBD2 matches at 8 bases. The CDR3 has 16 residues. Germline lookup yields CDR1 LNHNV and CDR2 YYDKDF (reference sequence). The V and J ends lost 2 bases and 5 bases, in that order; junction bases with no gene match: 9. CDR3 amino acids: CATSRSRTSRKDTQYF. CDR3 DNA sequence: TGTGCCACCAGCAGATCAAGGACTAGCAGAAAAGATACGCAGTATTTT.

This chain links TRBV2 with TRBJ1-4; no definite D call. The ends were cut back, 5 bases at V and 10 bases at J, with 20 bases in the middle. Germline V gene data show CDR1 as SNHLY and CDR2 as FYNNEI. This CDR3 spans 15 amino acids. As DNA, the CDR3 is TGTGCCAGCAGTCCGCCGGCCTCCTCGGCGGGAAAACTGTTTTTT. Translated: CASSPPASSAGKLFF.